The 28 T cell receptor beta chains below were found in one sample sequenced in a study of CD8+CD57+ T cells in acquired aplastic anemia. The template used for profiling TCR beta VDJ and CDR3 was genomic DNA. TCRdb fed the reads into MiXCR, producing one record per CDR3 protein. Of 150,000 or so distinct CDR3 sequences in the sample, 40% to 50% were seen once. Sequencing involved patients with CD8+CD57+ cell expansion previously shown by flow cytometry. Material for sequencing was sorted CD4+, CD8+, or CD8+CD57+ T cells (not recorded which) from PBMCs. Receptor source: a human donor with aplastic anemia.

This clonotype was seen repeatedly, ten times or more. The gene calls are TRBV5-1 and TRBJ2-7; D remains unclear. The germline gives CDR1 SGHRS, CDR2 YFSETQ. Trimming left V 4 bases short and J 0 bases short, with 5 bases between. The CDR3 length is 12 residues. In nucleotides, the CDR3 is TGCGCCAGCAGCGGTGTCTCCTACGAGCAGTACTTC. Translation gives CASSGVSYEQYF.

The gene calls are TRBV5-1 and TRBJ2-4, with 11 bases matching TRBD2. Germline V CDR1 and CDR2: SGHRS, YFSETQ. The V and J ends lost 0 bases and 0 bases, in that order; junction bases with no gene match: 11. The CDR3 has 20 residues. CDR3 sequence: CASSLALHGLAGLAKNIQYF. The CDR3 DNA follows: TGCGCCAGCAGCTTGGCTCTTCATGGACTAGCGGGTTTAGCCAAAAACATTCAGTACTTC.

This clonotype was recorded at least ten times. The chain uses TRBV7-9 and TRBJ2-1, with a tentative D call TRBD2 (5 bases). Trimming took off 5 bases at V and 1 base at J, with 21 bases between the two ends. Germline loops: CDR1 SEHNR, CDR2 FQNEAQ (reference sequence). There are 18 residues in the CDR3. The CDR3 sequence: CASSPTHNGPGSYNEQFF. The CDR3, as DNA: TGTGCCAGCAGCCCCACACATAACGGACCGGGATCCTACAATGAGCAGTTCTTC.

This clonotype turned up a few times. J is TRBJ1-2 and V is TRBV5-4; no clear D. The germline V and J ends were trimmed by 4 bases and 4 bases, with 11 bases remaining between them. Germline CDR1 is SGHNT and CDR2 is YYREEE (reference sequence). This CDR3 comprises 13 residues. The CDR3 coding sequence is TGTGCCAGCAGCCAAGAGGAGACCTATGGCTACACCTTC. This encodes CASSQEETYGYTF.

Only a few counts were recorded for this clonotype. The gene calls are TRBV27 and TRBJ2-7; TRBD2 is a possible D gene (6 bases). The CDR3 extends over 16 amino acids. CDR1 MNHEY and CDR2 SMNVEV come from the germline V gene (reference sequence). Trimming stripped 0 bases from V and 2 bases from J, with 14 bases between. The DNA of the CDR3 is TGTGCCAGCAGTTTATCCGGAGGGACCACGACCTACGAGCAGTACTTC. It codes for CASSLSGGTTTYEQYF.

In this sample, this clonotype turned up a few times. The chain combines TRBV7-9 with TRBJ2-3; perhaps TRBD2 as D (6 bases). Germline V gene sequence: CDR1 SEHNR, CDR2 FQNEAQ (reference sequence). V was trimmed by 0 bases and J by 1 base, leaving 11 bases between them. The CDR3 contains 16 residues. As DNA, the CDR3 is TGTGCCAGCAGCTTAGCGGGAGGCCCCGGCACAGATACGCAGTATTTT. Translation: CASSLAGGPGTDTQYF.

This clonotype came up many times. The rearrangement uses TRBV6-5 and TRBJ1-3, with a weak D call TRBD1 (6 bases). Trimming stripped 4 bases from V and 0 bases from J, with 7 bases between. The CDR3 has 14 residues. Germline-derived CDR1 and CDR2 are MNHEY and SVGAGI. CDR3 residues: CASSSGVSGNTIYF. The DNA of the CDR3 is TGTGCCAGCAGTTCAGGGGTCTCTGGAAACACCATATATTTT.

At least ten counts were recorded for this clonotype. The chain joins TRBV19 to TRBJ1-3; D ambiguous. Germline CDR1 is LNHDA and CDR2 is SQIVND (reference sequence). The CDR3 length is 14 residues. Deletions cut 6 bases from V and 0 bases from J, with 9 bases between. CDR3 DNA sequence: TGTGCCAGTAGGGATTATTACTCTGGAAACACCATATATTTT. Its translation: CASRDYYSGNTIYF.

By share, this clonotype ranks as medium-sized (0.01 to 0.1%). The CDR3 DNA sequence: TGTGCCAGCAGTTATTGGGACAGGGGGCAAAATGAGCAGTTCTTC. This translates into CASSYWDRGQNEQFF. V is TRBV6-5 and J is TRBJ2-1; TRBD1 matches 12 bases. The V and J ends lost 3 bases and 7 bases, in that order; junction bases with no gene match: 4. CDR1 is MNHEY and CDR2 is SVGAGI in the germline V gene. CDR3 length: 15 amino acids.

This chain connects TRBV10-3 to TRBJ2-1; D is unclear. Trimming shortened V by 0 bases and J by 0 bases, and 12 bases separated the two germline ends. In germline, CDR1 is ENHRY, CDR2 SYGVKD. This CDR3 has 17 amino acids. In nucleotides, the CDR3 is TGTGCCATCAGTGAGTCGATATCCCTGCACTCCTACAATGAGCAGTTCTTC. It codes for CAISESISLHSYNEQFF.

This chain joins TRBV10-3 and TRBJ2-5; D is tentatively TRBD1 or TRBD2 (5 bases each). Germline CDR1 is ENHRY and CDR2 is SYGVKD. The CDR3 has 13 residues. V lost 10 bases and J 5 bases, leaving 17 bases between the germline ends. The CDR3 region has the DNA TGTGCCAGCAGCCCGAGGGGATTGGAGACCCAGTACTTC. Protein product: CASSPRGLETQYF.

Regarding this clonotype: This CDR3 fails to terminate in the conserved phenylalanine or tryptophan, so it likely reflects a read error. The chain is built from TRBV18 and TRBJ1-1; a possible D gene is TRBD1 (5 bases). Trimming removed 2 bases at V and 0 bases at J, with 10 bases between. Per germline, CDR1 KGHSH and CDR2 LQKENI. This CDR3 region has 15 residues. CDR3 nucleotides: TGTGCCAGCTCACCATCGGGGGACTTGAACACTGAAGCTTTCTCT. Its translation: CASSPSGDLNTEAFS.

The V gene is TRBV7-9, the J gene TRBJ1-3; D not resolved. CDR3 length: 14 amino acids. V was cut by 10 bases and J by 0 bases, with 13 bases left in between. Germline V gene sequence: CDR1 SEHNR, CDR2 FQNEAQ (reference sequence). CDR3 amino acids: CATERTDSGNTIYF. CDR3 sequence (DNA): TGTGCCACGGAAAGGACGGACTCTGGAAACACCATATATTTT.

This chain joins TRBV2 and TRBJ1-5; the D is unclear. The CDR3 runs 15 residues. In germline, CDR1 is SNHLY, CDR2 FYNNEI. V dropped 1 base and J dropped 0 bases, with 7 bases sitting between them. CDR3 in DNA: TGTGCCAGCAGTGAAGGAGAGTATAGCAATCAGCCCCAGCATTTT. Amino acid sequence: CASSEGEYSNQPQHF.

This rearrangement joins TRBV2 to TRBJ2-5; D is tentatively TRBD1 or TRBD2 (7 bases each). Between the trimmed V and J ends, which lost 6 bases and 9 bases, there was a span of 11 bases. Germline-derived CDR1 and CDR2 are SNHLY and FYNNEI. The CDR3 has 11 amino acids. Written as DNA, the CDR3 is TGTGCCAGCAGCGCAGGGGGGGCCCAGTACTTC. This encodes CASSAGGAQYF.

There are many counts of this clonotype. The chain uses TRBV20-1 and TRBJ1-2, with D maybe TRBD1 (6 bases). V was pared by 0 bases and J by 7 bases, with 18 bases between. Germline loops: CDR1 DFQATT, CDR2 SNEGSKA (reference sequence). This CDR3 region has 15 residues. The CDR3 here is CSARDQTGWMGGYTF. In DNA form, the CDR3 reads TGCAGTGCTAGAGATCAAACAGGGTGGATGGGTGGCTACACCTTC.

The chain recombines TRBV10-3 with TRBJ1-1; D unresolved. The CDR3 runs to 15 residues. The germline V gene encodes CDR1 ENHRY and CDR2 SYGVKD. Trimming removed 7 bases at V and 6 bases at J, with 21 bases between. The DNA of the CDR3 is TGTGCCATCAAAGATAGGGATTTGAGGTCTGCTGAAGCTTTCTTT. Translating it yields CAIKDRDLRSAEAFF.

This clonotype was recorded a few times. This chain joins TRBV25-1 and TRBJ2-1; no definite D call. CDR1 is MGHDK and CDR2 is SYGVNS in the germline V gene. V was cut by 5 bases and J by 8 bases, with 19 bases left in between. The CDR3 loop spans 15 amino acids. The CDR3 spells CASSPRLGQDDEQFF. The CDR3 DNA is TGTGCCAGCAGTCCCCGCCTAGGTCAGGACGATGAGCAGTTCTTC.

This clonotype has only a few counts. CDR3 in amino acids: CASSLVGYNSPLHF. CDR3 DNA: TGTGCCAGCAGCTTAGTAGGCTATAATTCACCCCTCCACTTT. This sequence joins TRBV7-2 and TRBJ1-6; D is unresolved. Germline-derived CDR1 and CDR2 are SGHTA and FQGNSA. This CDR3 is built from 14 residues. Trimming took 1 base from V and 3 from J, leaving 4 bases between them.

For the CDR3, the DNA is TGTGCCAGCAGTGACCCTAGCGGGGGGCCTGGAGATACGCAGTATTTT. Residues: CASSDPSGGPGDTQYF. V and J are TRBV2 and TRBJ2-3, with 11 bases lining up with TRBD2. The V and J ends lost 3 bases and 5 bases, in that order; junction bases with no gene match: 7. CDR1 and CDR2 (germline): SNHLY, FYNNEI. The CDR3 has 16 amino acids.

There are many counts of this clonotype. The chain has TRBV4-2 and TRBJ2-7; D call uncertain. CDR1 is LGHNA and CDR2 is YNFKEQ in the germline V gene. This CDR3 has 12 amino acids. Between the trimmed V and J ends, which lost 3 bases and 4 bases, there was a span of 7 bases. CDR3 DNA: TGTGCCAGCAGCCAGACCCTTTACGAGCAGTACTTC. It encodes CASSQTLYEQYF.

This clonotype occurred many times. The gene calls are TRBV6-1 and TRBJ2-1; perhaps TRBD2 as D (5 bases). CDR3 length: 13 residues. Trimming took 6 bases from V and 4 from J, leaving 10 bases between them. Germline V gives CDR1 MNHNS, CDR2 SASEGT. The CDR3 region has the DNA TGTGCCAGCAGGAAACTAGGGTACAATGAGCAGTTCTTC. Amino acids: CASRKLGYNEQFF.

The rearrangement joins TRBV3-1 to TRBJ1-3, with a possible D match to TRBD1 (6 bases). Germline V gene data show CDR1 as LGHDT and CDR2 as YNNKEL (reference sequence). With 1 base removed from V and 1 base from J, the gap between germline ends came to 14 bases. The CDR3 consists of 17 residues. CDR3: CASSQGRTASSGNTIYF. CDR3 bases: TGTGCCAGCAGCCAAGGGCGGACAGCAAGTTCTGGAAACACCATATATTTT.

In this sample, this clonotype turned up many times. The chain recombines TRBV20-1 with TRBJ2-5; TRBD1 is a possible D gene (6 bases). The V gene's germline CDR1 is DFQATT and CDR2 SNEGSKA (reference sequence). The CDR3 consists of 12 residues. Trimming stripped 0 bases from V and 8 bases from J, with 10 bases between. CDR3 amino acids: CSARDQGPTQYF. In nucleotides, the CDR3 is TGCAGTGCTAGAGACCAGGGGCCTACCCAGTACTTC.

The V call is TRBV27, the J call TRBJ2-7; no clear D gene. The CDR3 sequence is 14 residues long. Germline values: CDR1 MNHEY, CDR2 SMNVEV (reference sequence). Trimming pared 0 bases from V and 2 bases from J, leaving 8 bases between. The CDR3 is CASSLSMQTYEQYF. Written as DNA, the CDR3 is TGTGCCAGCAGTTTATCGATGCAGACCTACGAGCAGTACTTC.

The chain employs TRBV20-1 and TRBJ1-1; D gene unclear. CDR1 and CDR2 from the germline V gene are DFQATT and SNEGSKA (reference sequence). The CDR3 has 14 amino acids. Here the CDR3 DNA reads TGCAGCGCCCCCGTCCCCTCACTTAACACTGAAGCTTTCTTT. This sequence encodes CSAPVPSLNTEAFF.

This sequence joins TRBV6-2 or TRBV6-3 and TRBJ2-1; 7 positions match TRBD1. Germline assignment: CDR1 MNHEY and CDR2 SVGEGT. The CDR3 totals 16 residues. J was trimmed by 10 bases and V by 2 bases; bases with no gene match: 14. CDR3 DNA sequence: TGTGCCAGCAGTTACAATCCCCCCCACAGGGGCGGCGAGCAGTTCTTC. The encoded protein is CASSYNPPHRGGEQFF.

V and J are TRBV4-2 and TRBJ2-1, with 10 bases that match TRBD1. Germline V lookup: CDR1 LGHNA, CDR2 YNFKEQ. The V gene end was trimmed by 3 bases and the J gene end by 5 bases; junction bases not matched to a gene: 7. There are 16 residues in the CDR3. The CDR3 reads CASSHADRGTHNEQFF. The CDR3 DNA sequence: TGTGCCAGCAGCCACGCGGACAGGGGGACGCACAATGAGCAGTTCTTC.